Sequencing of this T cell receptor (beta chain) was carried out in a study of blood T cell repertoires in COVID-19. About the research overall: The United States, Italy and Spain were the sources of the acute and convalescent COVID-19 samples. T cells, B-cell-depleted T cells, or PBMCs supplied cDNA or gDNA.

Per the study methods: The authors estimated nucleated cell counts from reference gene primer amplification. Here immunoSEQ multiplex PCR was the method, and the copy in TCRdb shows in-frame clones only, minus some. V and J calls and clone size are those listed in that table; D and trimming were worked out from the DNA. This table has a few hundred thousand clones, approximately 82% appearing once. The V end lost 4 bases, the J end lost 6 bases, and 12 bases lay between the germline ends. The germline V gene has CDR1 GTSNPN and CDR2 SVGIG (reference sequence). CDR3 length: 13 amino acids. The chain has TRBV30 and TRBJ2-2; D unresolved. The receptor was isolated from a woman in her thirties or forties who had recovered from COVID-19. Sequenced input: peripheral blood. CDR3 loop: CAWTPTGSGELFF. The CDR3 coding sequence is TGTGCCTGGACCCCTACCGGGTCCGGGGAGCTGTTTTTT.